These 2 T cell receptor beta chains were sequenced from one sample in a study of T cells after posttransplantation cyclophosphamide. Measured with immunoSEQ multiplex PCR; TCRdb has only the in-frame clones, and not every one. Seen here are about 4,600 clones, less than 85% observed once, and the top ten hold about 18%. Cyclophosphamide on days +3 and +4 followed busulfan-fludarabine conditioning and a marrow graft. This specimen was PBMCs, taken 86 days after allogeneic stem cell transplant with posttransplant cyclophosphamide. These receptors all stem from a male patient between 50 and 60 years old who received an allogeneic stem cell transplant from an unrelated donor, was CMV-positive, and had acute GVHD only. These T cells may partly come from the graft donor.

This clone was counted a few times. The rearrangement uses TRBV5-8 and TRBJ1-2; 10 positions agree with TRBD1. Looked up from germline, CDR1 is SGHTS and CDR2 is YDEGEE. The CDR3 loop spans 13 amino acids. Germline trimming cut 2 bases from V and 8 bases from J; bases unmatched to any gene: 3. CDR3 in amino acids: CASSFRDRGGYTF. CDR3 DNA sequence: TGTGCCAGCAGCTTCCGGGACAGGGGCGGCTACACCTTC.

The DNA for the CDR3 is TGTGCCAGCAGAAGACAGTCGAGCACTGAAGCTTTCTTT. This encodes CASRRQSSTEAFF. The V gene is TRBV28, the J gene TRBJ1-1; perhaps TRBD1 as D (5 bases). V dropped 6 bases and J dropped 4 bases, with 12 bases sitting between them. Germline values: CDR1 MDHEN, CDR2 SYDVKM. The CDR3 runs 13 residues.